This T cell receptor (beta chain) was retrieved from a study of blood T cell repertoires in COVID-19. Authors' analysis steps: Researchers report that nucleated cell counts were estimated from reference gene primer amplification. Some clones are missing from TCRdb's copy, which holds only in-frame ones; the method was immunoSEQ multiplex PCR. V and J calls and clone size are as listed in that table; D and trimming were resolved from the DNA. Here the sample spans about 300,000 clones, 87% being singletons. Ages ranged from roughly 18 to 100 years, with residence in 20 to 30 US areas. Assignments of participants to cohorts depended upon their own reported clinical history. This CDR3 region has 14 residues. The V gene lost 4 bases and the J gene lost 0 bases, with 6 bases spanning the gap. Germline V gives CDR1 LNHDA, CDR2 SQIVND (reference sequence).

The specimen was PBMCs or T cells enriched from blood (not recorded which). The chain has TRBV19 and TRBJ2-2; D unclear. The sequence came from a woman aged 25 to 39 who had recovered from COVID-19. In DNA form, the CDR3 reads TGTGCCAGTAGTACGCAGGCGAACACCGGGGAGCTGTTTTTT. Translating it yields CASSTQANTGELFF.